The clone carrying this TCR beta chain occurred once. The data were produced by immunoSEQ multiplex PCR, yet TCRdb's version contains in-frame clones alone and is incomplete. The sample lists about 160,000 clones; approximately 94% were seen once. The germline CDR1 and CDR2 sequences are SGHNT and YYREEE (reference sequence). J lost 3 bases, V lost 0 bases, and 6 bases had no gene match. The CDR3 contains 16 residues. This specimen comes from a study of control samples from healthy donors and cancer patients. The source material was PBMCs. This clonotype was sampled from a man aged 60-69 years with colorectal cancer. The V call is TRBV5-4, the J call TRBJ2-3; 8 nucleotides line up with TRBD2. The CDR3 DNA sequence: TGTGCCAGCAGCTTGGGAACTAGCGGTTTAACAGATACGCAGTATTTT. This sequence encodes CASSLGTSGLTDTQYF.